One sample yielded the 4 T cell receptor beta chains listed below, sequenced in a study of blood T cell repertoires in COVID-19. The protocol was immunoSEQ multiplex PCR, while the TCRdb copy is restricted to in-frame clones and leaves out a portion. The sample lists about 62,000 clones; approximately 88% were seen once. The sample was peripheral blood. Receptors were obtained from a human donor in a cohort sampled during active COVID-19.

V usage is TRBV11-2 and J usage is TRBJ1-2; a possible D gene is TRBD1 (5 bases). This CDR3 is built from 11 residues. V was pared by 3 bases and J by 6 bases, with 5 bases between. Germline assignment: CDR1 SGHAT and CDR2 FQNNGV. CDR3 DNA sequence: TGTGCCAGCAGCTTCAGGGATGGCTACACCTTC. It is translated as CASSFRDGYTF.

This clone has more than one count but fewer than ten. V is TRBV19 and J is TRBJ1-1; D not certain. The germline gives CDR1 LNHDA, CDR2 SQIVND (reference sequence). The length of the CDR3 is 16 residues. V dropped 2 bases and J dropped 9 bases, with 22 bases sitting between them. This chain's CDR3 is CASSIFEIGPTMKAFF. Written as DNA, the CDR3 is TGTGCCAGTAGTATATTCGAGATTGGGCCGACCATGAAAGCTTTCTTT.

V and J are TRBV5-1 and TRBJ2-5; D is perhaps TRBD1 (6 bases). Trimming took 1 base from V and 3 from J, leaving 7 bases between them. Germline CDR1 is SGHRS and CDR2 is YFSETQ. The CDR3 runs to 13 residues. CDR3 loop: CASSLRGKETQYF. The CDR3 DNA is TGCGCCAGCAGCTTGAGGGGGAAAGAGACCCAGTACTTC.

The chain joins TRBV5-1 to TRBJ1-5, with TRBD1 as a possible D gene (6 bases). The V gene lost 9 bases and the J gene lost 9 bases, with 25 bases spanning the gap. The CDR3 sequence is 15 residues long. CDR1 is SGHRS, CDR2 YFSETQ, per germline. For the CDR3, the DNA is TGCGCCACCGAGGCTTGGACAGTAAGCTCCGGGCCCCAGCATTTT. Amino acids: CATEAWTVSSGPQHF.